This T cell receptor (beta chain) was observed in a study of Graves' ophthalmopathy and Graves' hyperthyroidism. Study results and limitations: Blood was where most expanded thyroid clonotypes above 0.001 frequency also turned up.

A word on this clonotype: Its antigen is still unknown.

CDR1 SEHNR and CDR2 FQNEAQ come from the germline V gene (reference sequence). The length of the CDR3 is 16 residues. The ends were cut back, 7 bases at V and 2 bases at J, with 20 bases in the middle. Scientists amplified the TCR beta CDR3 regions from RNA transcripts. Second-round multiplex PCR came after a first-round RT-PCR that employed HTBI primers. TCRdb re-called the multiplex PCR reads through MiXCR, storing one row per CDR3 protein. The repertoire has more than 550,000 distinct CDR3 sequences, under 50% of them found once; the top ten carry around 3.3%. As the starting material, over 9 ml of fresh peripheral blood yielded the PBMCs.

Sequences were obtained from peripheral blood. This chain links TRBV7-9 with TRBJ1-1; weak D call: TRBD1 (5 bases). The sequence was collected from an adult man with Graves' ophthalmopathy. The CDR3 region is CASKASFGGGNTEAFF. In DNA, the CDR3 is TGTGCCAGCAAGGCGTCTTTTGGCGGGGGAAACACTGAAGCTTTCTTT.